Following are 19 T cell receptor beta chains from one sample sequenced in a study of cytomegalovirus exposure and HLA in healthy donors. The PCR employed 60 Vbeta primers together with 13 Jbeta primers. Profiled with immunoSEQ multiplex PCR; TCRdb holds only in-frame clones, not every one. The table lists roughly 160,000 clones, roughly 80% of them singletons, with roughly 3.7% in the top ten. Sequenced: PBMCs. The receptors derive from a man aged 25 to 40 in good health and CMV-seropositive.

The chain combines TRBV9 with TRBJ1-1, with 8 bases fitting TRBD1. The junction had 6 bases not matched to a gene; V was cut back by 2 bases and J by 3 bases. Per the germline V gene, CDR1 is SGDLS and CDR2 is YYNGEE. The CDR3 extends over 15 amino acids. CDR3 in DNA: TGTGCCAGCAGCGTCAGACAGGGGCAGGACACTGAAGCTTTCTTT. Translated, it gives CASSVRQGQDTEAFF.

The genes are TRBV18 and TRBJ2-7; 11 nucleotides agree with TRBD1. Germline V gene sequence: CDR1 KGHSH, CDR2 LQKENI. V lost 0 bases, J lost 7 bases, and 2 bases stayed unmatched. This CDR3 has 14 residues. CDR3 sequence (DNA): TGTGCCAGCTCACCACCGGGACAGGGGGATGAGCAGTACTTC. Protein sequence: CASSPPGQGDEQYF.

V and J are TRBV2 and TRBJ2-3; D perhaps matches TRBD1 (5 bases). CDR3 length equals 13 residues. Germline CDR1 reads SNHLY; CDR2 reads FYNNEI. The V and J ends lost 7 bases and 2 bases respectively, with 10 bases between them. CDR3 DNA: TGTGCCAGCATAGCACAGGACACAGATACGCAGTATTTT. Its protein is CASIAQDTDTQYF.

This clone turned up a few times. The chain links TRBV6-1 to TRBJ2-7; D possibly corresponds to TRBD1 (5 bases). The CDR3 covers 12 residues. Per germline, CDR1 MNHNS and CDR2 SASEGT. Trimming cost V 4 bases and J 4 bases, with 8 bases left between them. The CDR3, as DNA: TGTGCCAGCAGTGTTACAGGTTACGAGCAGTACTTC. Translated: CASSVTGYEQYF.

The rearrangement links TRBV5-4 to TRBJ2-7; tentatively, D is TRBD2 (6 bases). The CDR3 consists of 14 residues. With 1 base removed from V and 7 bases from J, the gap between germline ends came to 15 bases. Germline CDR1 and CDR2: SGHNT and YYREEE (reference sequence). DNA for the CDR3: TGTGCCAGCAGCTTGCCGGGTCCGGGGACTGAGCAGTACTTC. This codes for CASSLPGPGTEQYF.

The genes are TRBV30 and TRBJ2-1; D is perhaps TRBD1 (5 bases). CDR1 and CDR2 from the germline V gene are GTSNPN and SVGIG (reference sequence). The CDR3 has 15 amino acids. The ends were cut back, 2 bases at V and 0 bases at J, with 11 bases in the middle. The DNA of the CDR3 is TGTGCCTGGAGTTTGAGACAGAGCTCCTACAATGAGCAGTTCTTC. It is translated as CAWSLRQSSYNEQFF.

The chain uses TRBV10-2 and TRBJ1-2; D ambiguous. V was clipped by 2 bases and J by 5 bases, with 9 bases between them. The CDR3 runs 13 residues. Germline V gives CDR1 WSHSY, CDR2 SAAADI. The CDR3: CASSELTYYGYTF. The CDR3 coding sequence is TGCGCCAGCAGTGAGCTGACTTATTATGGCTACACCTTC.

This clone has more than one count but fewer than ten. The genes are TRBV6-5 and TRBJ1-1, with TRBD1 matching 9 bases. This CDR3 is built from 14 residues. CDR1 is MNHEY and CDR2 is SVGAGI in the germline V gene. J lost 5 bases, V lost 4 bases, and 5 bases had no gene match. The CDR3: CASSSGQGRTEAFF. CDR3 DNA sequence: TGTGCCAGCAGTTCAGGACAGGGGAGGACTGAAGCTTTCTTT.

This chain connects TRBV7-9 to TRBJ1-6; TRBD1 agrees at 7 bases. The V segment lost 6 bases and the J segment 4 bases; nucleotides outside the gene matches: 3. The germline V gene has CDR1 SEHNR and CDR2 FQNEAQ (reference sequence). The CDR3 runs 14 residues. CDR3: CASRPGQYNSPLHF. The CDR3 region has the DNA TGTGCCAGCAGGCCGGGACAGTATAATTCACCCCTCCACTTT.

The chain couples TRBV5-1 to TRBJ2-3; 11 nucleotides match TRBD2. CDR1 is SGHRS, CDR2 YFSETQ, per germline. CDR3 size: 18 residues. With V trimmed by 0 bases and J by 3 bases, 9 bases remained unmatched. CDR3 sequence reads: CASSLGSLAGGSTDTQYF. The CDR3 DNA reads as TGCGCCAGCAGCTTGGGTAGTCTAGCGGGGGGCTCGACAGATACGCAGTATTTT.

V gene TRBV6-1 combines with J gene TRBJ2-3; a possible D gene is TRBD1 (5 bases). Trimming removed 3 bases from V and 3 bases from J, with 10 bases in between. Germline-derived CDR1 and CDR2 are MNHNS and SASEGT. This CDR3 comprises 14 residues. The CDR3 DNA follows: TGTGCCAGCAGTGACAGGGTCGGGACAGATACGCAGTATTTT. Its protein is CASSDRVGTDTQYF.

Remarks on this clone: A read error may produce the germline difference seen at one junction end. The chain is built from TRBV9 and TRBJ1-2; a possible D gene is TRBD1 (6 bases). The CDR3 is 13 residues long. Germline CDR1 is SGDLS and CDR2 is YYNGEE. CDR3 sequence reads: CASNVDGGLGYTF. For the CDR3, the DNA is TGTGCCAGCAACGTAGACGGGGGGCTGGGCTACACCTTC.

J is TRBJ1-6 and V is TRBV27; D is possibly TRBD1 (5 bases). This CDR3 spans 14 amino acids. Trimming left V 4 bases short and J 7 bases short, with 11 bases between. Germline V gene data show CDR1 as MNHEY and CDR2 as SMNVEV (reference sequence). CDR3 residues: CASSSQGFNSPLHF. CDR3 DNA sequence: TGTGCCAGCAGTTCTCAGGGATTCAATTCACCCCTCCACTTT.

This clone has more than one count but fewer than ten. The chain employs TRBV23-1 and TRBJ1-1, with D unresolved. TRBV23-1 is labeled an ORF, and its function is uncertain. Trimming removed 4 bases from V and 3 bases from J, with 12 bases in between. This CDR3 is built from 14 residues. The CDR3, as DNA: TGCGCCAGCAGTCTGATGGCTAGATACACTGAAGCTTTCTTT. It codes for CASSLMARYTEAFF.

The J gene is TRBJ2-1, the V gene TRBV5-6; 9 positions match TRBD1. Germline V gives CDR1 SGHDT, CDR2 YYEEEE. The CDR3 consists of 15 residues. Trimming cost V 4 bases and J 3 bases; bases outside gene matches: 5. The CDR3 DNA follows: TGTGCCAGCAGCCCGACAGGGGGGGTCTACAATGAGCAGTTCTTC. It codes for CASSPTGGVYNEQFF.

This clone turned up a few times. The J gene is TRBJ1-1, the V gene TRBV6-5, with D possibly matching TRBD1 (5 bases). CDR3 length: 12 amino acids. V was clipped by 10 bases and J by 1 base, with 10 bases between them. In germline, CDR1 is MNHEY, CDR2 SVGAGI. This chain's CDR3 is CATRQTNTEAFF. DNA of the CDR3: TGTGCCACCCGACAGACGAACACTGAAGCTTTCTTT.

The V gene is TRBV6-1, the J gene TRBJ2-7, with D perhaps TRBD2 (5 bases). From germline, CDR1 is MNHNS and CDR2 SASEGT. The CDR3 length is 15 residues. V lost 6 bases to trimming and J lost 0 bases, with 15 bases between them. DNA for the CDR3: TGTGCCAGCAGGTTGGACTTCCTTAGCTCCTACGAGCAGTACTTC. Translation: CASRLDFLSSYEQYF.

This clone was picked up one time. The chain couples TRBV5-1 to TRBJ2-3; D remains unclear. V was cut by 4 bases and J by 2 bases, with 2 bases left in between. The CDR3 covers 11 residues. CDR1 and CDR2 (germline): SGHRS, YFSETQ. The CDR3 loop is CASSLTDTQYF. In DNA form, the CDR3 reads TGCGCCAGCAGCCTCACAGATACGCAGTATTTT.

This clone was recorded only once. This chain joins TRBV9 and TRBJ2-2; TRBD2 agrees at 7 bases. This CDR3 region has 15 residues. V lost 4 bases and J lost 5; bases outside the gene matches: 8. CDR1 and CDR2 from the germline V gene are SGDLS and YYNGEE. As DNA, the CDR3 is TGTGCCAGCAGCTTCGCGGGGGACCCGACCGGGGAGCTGTTTTTT. Protein: CASSFAGDPTGELFF.